Below are 6 T cell receptor beta chains sequenced from a single sample in a study of CD8 T cells in ankylosing spondylitis. TCRdb used MiXCR to reprocess the 5' RACE reads, holding one entry per CDR3 protein. This table has fewer than 250,000 distinct CDR3 sequences, roughly a tenth appearing once. Specimen: blood, either unsorted or a sorted T cell fraction (not recorded which). These receptor sequences come from a male donor with ankylosing spondylitis or in good health (not recorded which).

Ten or more counts support this clonotype. The V call is TRBV7-6, the J call TRBJ2-1; D possibly uses TRBD1 or TRBD2 (5 bases each). Deletions cut 5 bases from V and 4 bases from J, with 24 bases between. Germline V CDR1 and CDR2: SGHVS, FNYEAQ. The CDR3 loop spans 18 amino acids. As DNA, the CDR3 is TGTGCCAGCAGCCCAAAGGGACCCATATTTGGGGTTTACAATGAGCAGTTCTTC. Translated, it gives CASSPKGPIFGVYNEQFF.

This clonotype was seen at least ten times. The chain is built from TRBV10-3 and TRBJ2-2, with 7 bases lining up with TRBD1. The CDR3 consists of 16 residues. CDR1 and CDR2 from the germline V gene are ENHRY and SYGVKD. After removal of 7 bases from V and 0 bases from J, the junction contained 8 bases not matched to a gene. The CDR3 region has the DNA TGTGCCATCAATCGAGGGGGCAACACGAACACCGGGGAGCTGTTTTTT. Amino acid sequence: CAINRGGNTNTGELFF.

The CDR3 sequence is CASSPSPGRGGNTGELFF. CDR3 in DNA: TGTGCCAGCAGCCCTTCCCCCGGCAGGGGCGGAAACACCGGGGAGCTGTTTTTT. The chain uses TRBV3-1 and TRBJ2-2; D possibly corresponds to TRBD1 (6 bases). Trimming stripped 4 bases from V and 2 bases from J, with 20 bases between. Germline V gives CDR1 LGHDT, CDR2 YNNKEL (reference sequence). The CDR3 has 18 amino acids.

This clonotype was seen repeatedly, ten times or more. The CDR3 DNA is TGTGCCACCAGTGATTGGGACAGTGAGCAGTTCTTC. Amino acids: CATSDWDSEQFF. The chain has TRBV24-1 and TRBJ2-1, with 7 nucleotides matching TRBD1. The CDR3 length is 12 residues. The J segment lost 9 bases and the V segment lost 2 bases, leaving 0 bases of the junction unmatched. Looked up from germline, CDR1 is KGHDR and CDR2 is SFDVKD.

This clonotype was found a few times. The CDR3 DNA reads as TGCAGTGCTAGAGTCCGAAGCTCCTATAATTCACCCCTCCACTTT. This codes for CSARVRSSYNSPLHF. The chain joins TRBV20-1 to TRBJ1-6; D is undetermined. Germline lookup yields CDR1 DFQATT and CDR2 SNEGSKA (reference sequence). CDR3 length: 15 residues. V lost 1 base, J lost 0 bases, and 7 bases lay in between.

This clonotype showed up many times. The rearrangement uses TRBV11-2 and TRBJ2-3; TRBD2 is a possible D gene (6 bases). Trimming removed 4 bases from V and 0 bases from J, with 14 bases in between. The V gene's germline CDR1 is SGHAT and CDR2 FQNNGV. The CDR3 runs 16 residues. The CDR3 here is CASSSLGRGSTDTQYF. The CDR3 coding sequence is TGTGCCAGCAGCTCTTTGGGGCGGGGTAGCACAGATACGCAGTATTTT.